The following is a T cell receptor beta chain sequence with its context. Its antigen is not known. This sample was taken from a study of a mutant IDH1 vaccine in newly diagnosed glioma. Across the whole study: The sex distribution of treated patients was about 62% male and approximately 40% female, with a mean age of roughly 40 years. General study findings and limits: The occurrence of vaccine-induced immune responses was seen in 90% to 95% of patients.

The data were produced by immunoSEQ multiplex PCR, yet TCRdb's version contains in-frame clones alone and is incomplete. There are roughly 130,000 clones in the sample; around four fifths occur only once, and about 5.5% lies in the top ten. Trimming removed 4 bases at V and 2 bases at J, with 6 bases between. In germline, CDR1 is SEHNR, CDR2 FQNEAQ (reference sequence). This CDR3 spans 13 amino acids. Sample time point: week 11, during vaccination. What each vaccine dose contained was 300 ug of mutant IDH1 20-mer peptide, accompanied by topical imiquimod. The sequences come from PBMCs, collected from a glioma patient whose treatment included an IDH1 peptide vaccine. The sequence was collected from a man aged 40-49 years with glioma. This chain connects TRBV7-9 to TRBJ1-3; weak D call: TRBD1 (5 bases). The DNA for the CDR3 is TGTGCCAGCAGCTCCAGGGCTGGAAACACCATATATTTT. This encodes CASSSRAGNTIYF.